This T cell receptor beta chain was captured by sequencing in a study of shared clonotypes between healthy human individuals. General observations from the study: The sampled material consisted only of blood, and tissue repertoires are likely to differ. The study drew on few donors, limiting represented genetic and exposure-history diversity.

With 3 bases removed from V and 2 bases from J, the gap between germline ends came to 15 bases. The CDR3 spans 16 residues. Germline V gene data show CDR1 as KGHSH and CDR2 as LQKENI. Sequencing was performed with immunoSEQ multiplex PCR; in TCRdb, only in-frame clones are kept and a portion is missing. The sample carries roughly 1,000,000 clones, 70% to 80% recorded once. This clone has ten or more counts. Its target is not known. The sequence was collected from a young man in good health. Some clones in this sample may be carry-over from other donors' samples. The chain employs TRBV18 and TRBJ2-3, with a tentative D call TRBD2 (5 bases). Source material: memory CD4+ T cells from PBMCs. The subset denotes: CD45RA-negative fraction. The CDR3 region is CASSPKRSSLTDTQYF. Written as DNA, the CDR3 is TGTGCCAGCTCACCTAAGCGCTCTAGCCTCACAGATACGCAGTATTTT.